The 26 T cell receptor beta chains listed next were all sequenced from one sample in a study of OX40 agonist ivuxolimab in advanced cancers. Method: immunoSEQ multiplex PCR; TCRdb's copy keeps in-frame clones and lacks some. The sample consists of about 48,000 clones, around 87% of them appearing once. The sequences come from CD4+ or CD8+ T cells sorted from blood, collected in a trial of the OX40 agonist ivuxolimab. These receptors came from an adult with an advanced solid tumor such as melanoma, head and neck, liver or kidney cancer.

V gene TRBV7-3 combines with J gene TRBJ2-3; 7 nucleotides match TRBD2. Losses at the gene ends were 2 bases for V and 5 bases for J; bases not matched to a gene: 7. Germline loops: CDR1 SGHTA, CDR2 FQGTGA. This CDR3 region has 15 residues. The CDR3 protein is CASSLSGGPQDTQYF. Written as DNA, the CDR3 is TGTGCCAGCAGCTTATCGGGAGGCCCCCAAGATACGCAGTATTTT.

The rearrangement joins TRBV9 to TRBJ1-2; 8 bases align to TRBD1. The germline gives CDR1 SGDLS, CDR2 YYNGEE. The CDR3 is 13 residues long. Trimming cost V 4 bases and J 6 bases; bases outside gene matches: 5. CDR3 residues: CASSPDRGDGYTF. In DNA form, the CDR3 reads TGTGCCAGCAGCCCCGACAGGGGAGATGGCTACACCTTC.

V usage is TRBV18 and J usage is TRBJ2-3, with D perhaps matching TRBD2 (5 bases). There are 16 residues in the CDR3. Germline lookup yields CDR1 KGHSH and CDR2 LQKENI. V lost 2 bases, J lost 0 bases, and 12 bases lay in between. CDR3 sequence reads: CASSPGPEGSTDTQYF. CDR3 bases: TGTGCCAGCTCACCAGGACCCGAGGGTAGCACAGATACGCAGTATTTT.

The chain joins TRBV28 to TRBJ1-2; the match to TRBD1 covers 7 bases. This CDR3 spans 14 amino acids. The germline V gene has CDR1 MDHEN and CDR2 SYDVKM. The V gene end was trimmed by 3 bases and the J gene end by 5 bases; junction bases not matched to a gene: 6. The CDR3 nucleotides are TGTGCCAGCAGTTTTCAGGACAGGAAGTATGGCTACACCTTC. Translating it yields CASSFQDRKYGYTF.

This chain uses TRBV10-3 with TRBJ2-5; D is possibly TRBD1 (5 bases). The V and J ends lost 2 bases and 3 bases respectively, with 10 bases between them. Germline V gene sequence: CDR1 ENHRY, CDR2 SYGVKD. This CDR3 comprises 14 residues. CDR3 in amino acids: CAISETSREETQYF. The CDR3 bases are TGTGCCATCAGTGAGACTTCCAGGGAAGAGACCCAGTACTTC.

The chain links TRBV4-2 to TRBJ2-7, with TRBD2 matching over 9 bases. Trimming took 0 bases from V and 3 from J; bases not matched to a gene: 9. CDR3 length equals 17 residues. The V gene's germline CDR1 is LGHNA and CDR2 YNFKEQ. DNA for the CDR3: TGTGCCAGCAGCCAAGATTTGCCTAGCGGGGAATACTACGAGCAGTACTTC. Encoded protein: CASSQDLPSGEYYEQYF.

V is TRBV29-1 and J is TRBJ2-5; D unresolved. The CDR3 has 14 amino acids. Germline assignment: CDR1 SQVTM and CDR2 ANQGSEA. The germline V and J ends were trimmed by 1 base and 4 bases, with 13 bases remaining between them. The chain's CDR3 is CSVEGALFGETQYF. The CDR3 DNA sequence: TGCAGCGTTGAAGGGGCTCTGTTCGGAGAGACCCAGTACTTC.

In its sample, this clone was seen a few times. The same CDR3 arises from other DNA sequences in this sample as well. The V gene is TRBV6-1, the J gene TRBJ1-1; D is undetermined. Germline V gene sequence: CDR1 MNHNS, CDR2 SASEGT. Trimming pared 4 bases from V and 3 bases from J, leaving 9 bases between. The CDR3 is made up of 13 amino acids. The DNA of the CDR3 is TGTGCCAGCAGTGGCAGAGCCGACACTGAAGCTTTCTTT. Its translation is CASSGRADTEAFF.

This chain connects TRBV4-1 to TRBJ2-2, with D perhaps matching TRBD1 (5 bases). CDR1 and CDR2 (germline): MGHRA, YSYEKL. The CDR3 runs to 14 residues. V was clipped by 1 base and J by 4 bases, with 7 bases between them. The CDR3 region is CASSQAGFTGELFF. DNA of the CDR3: TGCGCCAGCAGCCAAGCAGGGTTCACCGGGGAGCTGTTTTTT.

Here the CDR3 DNA reads TGCGCCAGCAGCCAAGAGACAGGGGAAGCGACTGAAGCTTTCTTT. Its translation is CASSQETGEATEAFF. The rearrangement joins TRBV4-3 to TRBJ1-1; 8 bases match TRBD1. Germline values: CDR1 LGHNA, CDR2 YSLEER. V lost 0 bases, J lost 5 bases, and 5 bases stayed unmatched. The CDR3 is made up of 15 amino acids.

This chain connects TRBV7-9 to TRBJ2-7; TRBD2 matches 10 bases. CDR1 and CDR2 from the germline V gene are SEHNR and FQNEAQ (reference sequence). The CDR3 sequence is 15 residues long. V shed 4 bases, J shed 6 bases, and the junction held 9 bases outside the gene matches. The CDR3 loop reads CASSSMTSGRPEQYF. The CDR3 region has the DNA TGTGCCAGCAGCTCTATGACTAGCGGGCGCCCCGAGCAGTACTTC.

This clone was detected only once. The rearrangement links TRBV25-1 to TRBJ2-3, with 7 bases identical to TRBD2. Germline CDR1 reads MGHDK; CDR2 reads SYGVNS. The junction had 5 bases not matched to a gene; V was cut back by 8 bases and J by 0 bases. The length of the CDR3 is 14 residues. The CDR3 protein is CASQVRGSTDTQYF. The CDR3 DNA is TGTGCCAGCCAGGTGCGGGGGAGCACAGATACGCAGTATTTT. The full variable domain, completed using reference TRBV25-1 and TRBJ2-3, is EADIYQTPRYLVIGTGKKITLECSQTMGHDKMYWYQQDPGMELHLIHYSYGVNSTEKGDLSSESTVSRIRTEHFPLTLESARPSHTSQYLCASQVRGSTDTQYFGPGTRLTVL.

The chain combines TRBV19 with TRBJ1-5, with D perhaps TRBD1 (5 bases). Trimming shortened V by 3 bases and J by 2 bases, and 11 bases separated the two germline ends. Per the germline V gene, CDR1 is LNHDA and CDR2 is SQIVND (reference sequence). This CDR3 region has 15 residues. The CDR3, as DNA: TGTGCCAGTAGTATTGGGTCGACAGGCAATCAGCCCCAGCATTTT. Amino acids: CASSIGSTGNQPQHF.

The chain joins TRBV9 to TRBJ2-1; D may be TRBD2 (6 bases). This CDR3 comprises 16 residues. From germline, CDR1 is SGDLS and CDR2 YYNGEE. Between the trimmed V and J ends, which lost 4 bases and 0 bases, there was a span of 14 bases. CDR3 region: CASSSVGGFSYNEQFF. The CDR3 DNA sequence: TGTGCCAGCAGCTCAGTCGGGGGATTCTCCTACAATGAGCAGTTCTTC.

The chain links TRBV10-3 to TRBJ2-4; 10 bases fit TRBD1. The CDR3 loop spans 16 amino acids. The trim removed 2 bases at V and 0 bases at J, leaving 1 base unmatched. Germline V lookup: CDR1 ENHRY, CDR2 SYGVKD. The CDR3 loop reads CAISEGTGVAKNIQYF. The DNA for the CDR3 is TGTGCCATCAGTGAGGGGACAGGGGTAGCCAAAAACATTCAGTACTTC.

This clone turned up a few times. V usage is TRBV5-4 and J usage is TRBJ2-2, with D perhaps given as TRBD1 or TRBD2 (5 bases each). Germline assignment: CDR1 SGHNT and CDR2 YYREEE (reference sequence). CDR3 length: 16 amino acids. Trimming removed 0 bases from V and 2 bases from J, with 11 bases in between. CDR3 bases: TGTGCCAGCAGCTTGGCGCCGGGGCCTAACACCGGGGAGCTGTTTTTT. Amino acids: CASSLAPGPNTGELFF. Complete variable domain (other parts from reference TRBV5-4 and TRBJ2-2): ETGVTQSPTHLIKTRGQQVTLRCSSQSGHNTVSWYQQALGQGPQFIFQYYREEENGRGNFPPRFSGLQFPNYSSELNVNALELDDSALYLCASSLAPGPNTGELFFGEGSRLTVL.

V and J are TRBV19 and TRBJ2-1, with D possibly being TRBD1 or TRBD2 (6 bases each). V shed 10 bases and J shed 0 bases, with 10 bases lying between them. The CDR3 has 13 amino acids. Germline V gives CDR1 LNHDA, CDR2 SQIVND (reference sequence). The CDR3 coding sequence is TGTGCCACCGAGGGGGGCTCCTACAATGAGCAGTTCTTC. This codes for CATEGGSYNEQFF.

In its sample, this clone was seen once. The chain employs TRBV28 and TRBJ2-5, with 7 bases lining up with TRBD1. Germline values: CDR1 MDHEN, CDR2 SYDVKM. There are 16 residues in the CDR3. V lost 1 base, J lost 2 bases, and 7 bases stayed unmatched. CDR3 sequence reads: CASSLSAAQGQETQYF. In DNA, the CDR3 is TGTGCCAGCAGTTTATCCGCCGCACAGGGGCAAGAGACCCAGTACTTC.

This clone was recorded only once. V usage is TRBV27 and J usage is TRBJ2-1, with unresolved D. V was shortened by 3 bases and J by 8 bases, with 11 bases between the two germline ends. The CDR3 is 13 residues long. Germline V gene sequence: CDR1 MNHEY, CDR2 SMNVEV (reference sequence). CDR3 in amino acids: CASSFYNSDEQFF. The CDR3, as DNA: TGTGCCAGCAGTTTCTATAACTCAGATGAGCAGTTCTTC.

V and J are TRBV6-5 and TRBJ1-5, with 7 bases matching TRBD1. CDR3 length: 15 amino acids. Losses at the gene ends were 5 bases for V and 1 base for J; bases not matched to a gene: 5. CDR1 and CDR2 (germline): MNHEY, SVGAGI. CDR3 sequence (DNA): TGTGCCAGCAGTGGCTCAGGGGGAAGCAATCAGCCCCAGCATTTT. It translates to CASSGSGGSNQPQHF.

This chain joins TRBV7-9 and TRBJ1-1; D remains ambiguous. The germline gives CDR1 SEHNR, CDR2 FQNEAQ (reference sequence). The germline V and J ends were trimmed by 5 bases and 0 bases, with 16 bases remaining between them. There are 16 residues in the CDR3. The CDR3 DNA is TGTGCCAGCAGCGTTAGCGGTAGAGGGATGAACACTGAAGCTTTCTTT. This translates into CASSVSGRGMNTEAFF. Based on the CDR3 plus reference TRBV7-9 and TRBJ1-1, the full variable domain is DTGVSQNPRHKITKRGQNVTFRCDPISEHNRLYWYRQTLGQGPEFLTYFQNEAQLEKSRLLSDRFSAERPKGSFSTLEIQRTEQGDSAMYLCASSVSGRGMNTEAFFGQGTRLTVV.

The chain joins TRBV6-1 to TRBJ1-1; D remains ambiguous. Germline lookup yields CDR1 MNHNS and CDR2 SASEGT. This CDR3 spans 13 amino acids. Trimming removed 6 bases from V and 10 bases from J, with 18 bases in between. CDR3 loop: CASRATNVGSAFF. The DNA of the CDR3 is TGTGCCAGCAGGGCTACCAATGTGGGGTCAGCTTTCTTT.

The chain combines TRBV11-2 with TRBJ1-3; D perhaps matches TRBD1 (6 bases). Germline lookup yields CDR1 SGHAT and CDR2 FQNNGV. Trimming took 5 bases from V and 0 from J, leaving 11 bases between them. CDR3 length: 15 residues. The CDR3 coding sequence is TGTGCCAGCAGCCTAAGGGGGATCTCTGGAAACACCATATATTTT. This gives the protein CASSLRGISGNTIYF. The whole variable domain, remainder taken from reference TRBV11-2 and TRBJ1-3, is EAGVAQSPRYKIIEKRQSVAFWCNPISGHATLYWYQQILGQGPKLLIQFQNNGVVDDSQLPKDRFSAERLKGVDSTLKIQPAKLEDSAVYLCASSLRGISGNTIYFGEGSWLTVV.

The chain couples TRBV11-2 to TRBJ1-2, with a possible D match to TRBD1 (6 bases). The CDR3 consists of 15 residues. CDR1 and CDR2 from the germline V gene are SGHAT and FQNNGV. Deletions cut 3 bases from V and 2 bases from J, with 13 bases between. Written as DNA, the CDR3 is TGTGCCAGCAGCTTGACAGGAATAACGAACTATGGCTACACCTTC. Encoded protein: CASSLTGITNYGYTF.

V gene TRBV7-2 combines with J gene TRBJ2-5; 9 bases agree with TRBD1. The CDR3 runs 15 residues. Germline V lookup: CDR1 SGHTA, CDR2 FQGNSA. V gave up 5 bases and J gave up 4 bases; unmatched junction bases: 8. The DNA for the CDR3 is TGTGCCAGCAGCCGAAATACAGGGGGCGTAGAGACCCAGTACTTC. Encoded protein: CASSRNTGGVETQYF.

The chain joins TRBV28 to TRBJ1-5, with D possibly being TRBD1 (5 bases). The length of the CDR3 is 15 residues. The germline V gene encodes CDR1 MDHEN and CDR2 SYDVKM. V was cut by 7 bases and J by 5 bases, with 18 bases left in between. The CDR3 protein is CASMEGGLRDQPQHF. DNA for the CDR3: TGTGCCAGCATGGAGGGCGGTCTCAGGGATCAGCCCCAGCATTTT.